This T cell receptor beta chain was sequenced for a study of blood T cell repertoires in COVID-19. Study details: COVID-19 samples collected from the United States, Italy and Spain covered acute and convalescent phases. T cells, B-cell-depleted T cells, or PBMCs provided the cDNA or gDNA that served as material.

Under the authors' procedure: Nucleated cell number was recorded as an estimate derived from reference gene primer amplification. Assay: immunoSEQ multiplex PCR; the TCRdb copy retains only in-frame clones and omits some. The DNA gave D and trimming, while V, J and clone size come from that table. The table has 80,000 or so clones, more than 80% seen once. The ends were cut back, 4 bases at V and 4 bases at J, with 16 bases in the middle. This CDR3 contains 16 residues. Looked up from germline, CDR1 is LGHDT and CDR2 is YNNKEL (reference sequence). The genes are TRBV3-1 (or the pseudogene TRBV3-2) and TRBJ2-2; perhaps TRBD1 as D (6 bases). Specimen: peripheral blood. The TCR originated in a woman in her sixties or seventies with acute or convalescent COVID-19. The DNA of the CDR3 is TGTGCCAGCAGCCCCCAGGGGCGGTCGGCCACCGGGGAGCTGTTTTTT. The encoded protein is CASSPQGRSATGELFF.